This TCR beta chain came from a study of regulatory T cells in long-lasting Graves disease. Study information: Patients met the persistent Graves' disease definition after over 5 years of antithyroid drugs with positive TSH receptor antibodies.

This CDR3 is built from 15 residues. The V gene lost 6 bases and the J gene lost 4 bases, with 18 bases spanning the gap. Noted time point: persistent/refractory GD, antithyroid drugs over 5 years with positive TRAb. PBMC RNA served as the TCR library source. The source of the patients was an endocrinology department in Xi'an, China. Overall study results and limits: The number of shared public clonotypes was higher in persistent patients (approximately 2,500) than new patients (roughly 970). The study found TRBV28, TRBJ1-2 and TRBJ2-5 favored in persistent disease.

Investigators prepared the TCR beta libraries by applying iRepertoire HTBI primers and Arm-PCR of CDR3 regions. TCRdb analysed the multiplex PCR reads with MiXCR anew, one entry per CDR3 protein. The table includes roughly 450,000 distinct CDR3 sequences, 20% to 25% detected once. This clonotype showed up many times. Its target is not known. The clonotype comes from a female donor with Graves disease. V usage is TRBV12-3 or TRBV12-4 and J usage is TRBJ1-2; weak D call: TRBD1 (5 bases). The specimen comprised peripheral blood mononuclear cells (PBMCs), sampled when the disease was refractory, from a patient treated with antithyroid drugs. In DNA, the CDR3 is TGTGCCAGCAGGCCCCGGGACTTGACTTTCTATGGCTACACCTTC. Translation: CASRPRDLTFYGYTF.